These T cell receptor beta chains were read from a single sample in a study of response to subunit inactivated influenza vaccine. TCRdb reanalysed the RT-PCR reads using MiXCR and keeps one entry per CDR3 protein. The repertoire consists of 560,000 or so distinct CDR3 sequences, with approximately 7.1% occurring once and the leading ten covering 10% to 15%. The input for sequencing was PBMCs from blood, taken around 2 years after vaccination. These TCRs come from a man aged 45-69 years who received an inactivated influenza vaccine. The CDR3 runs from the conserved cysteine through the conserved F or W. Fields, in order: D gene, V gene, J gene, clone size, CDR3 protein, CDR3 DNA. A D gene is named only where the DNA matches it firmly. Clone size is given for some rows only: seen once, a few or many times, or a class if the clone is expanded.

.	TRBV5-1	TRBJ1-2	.	CASRSHRVDSGYTF	TGCGCCAGCAGATCACACAGGGTAGACAGCGGCTACACCTTC
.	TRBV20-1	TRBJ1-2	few	CSAPRGAGGYTF	TGCAGTGCCCCGAGGGGGGCGGGTGGCTACACCTTC
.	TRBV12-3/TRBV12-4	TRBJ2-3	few	CACTLGYDTDTQYF	TGTGCCTGCACCCTGGGCTATGACACAGATACGCAGTATTTT
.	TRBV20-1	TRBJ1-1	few	CSTVLNTEAFF	TGCAGCACTGTCCTGAACACTGAAGCTTTCTTT
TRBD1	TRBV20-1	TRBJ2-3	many	CSARGQGVWADTQYF	TGCAGTGCTCGGGGTCAGGGGGTATGGGCAGATACGCAGTATTTT
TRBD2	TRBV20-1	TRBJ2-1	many	CSARDPAERGSYNEQFF	TGCAGTGCTAGAGACCCCGCGGAGCGGGGTTCCTACAATGAGCAGTTCTTC
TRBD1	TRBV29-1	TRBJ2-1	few	CSGRTGLDNEQFF	TGCAGCGGGCGGACAGGGTTGGACAATGAGCAGTTCTTC
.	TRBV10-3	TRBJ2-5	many	CAISESRTSQETQYF	TGTGCCATCAGTGAGTCGAGGACAAGCCAAGAGACCCAGTACTTC
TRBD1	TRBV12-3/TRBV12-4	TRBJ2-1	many	CASSSETGTYNEQFF	TGTGCCAGCAGTTCGGAGACAGGGACCTACAATGAGCAGTTCTTC
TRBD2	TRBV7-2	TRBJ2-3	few	CASSPHSGRGTDTQYF	TGTGCCAGCAGCCCCCATAGCGGGAGAGGGACAGATACGCAGTATTTT
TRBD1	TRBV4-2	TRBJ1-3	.	CASSLQMGDRRNTIYF	TGTGCCAGCAGCCTCCAAATGGGGGACAGAAGAAACACCATATATTTT